Listed below are T cell receptor beta chains from one sample, sequenced in a study of response to subunit inactivated influenza vaccine. TCRdb re-called the RT-PCR reads through MiXCR, storing one row per CDR3 protein. The data contain around 600,000 distinct CDR3 sequences, about 11% of them singletons. These same data were also listed under a study on T cells expressing NK-cell markers.

Sequencing used PBMCs from blood, obtained on the day of vaccination. These receptors were taken from a man aged 50 or older who received an inactivated influenza vaccine. CDR3s include the opening cysteine and the closing phenylalanine or tryptophan. The order of the fields is V gene, clone size, J gene, D gene, CDR3 DNA, CDR3 protein. A D gene is named only where the DNA matches it firmly. Rows may omit the clone size; those that give it use once, few, many or a size class.

V gene: TRBV7-8
clone size: -
J gene: TRBJ2-1
D gene: TRBD2
CDR3 DNA: TGTGCCAGCAGCTCGAAGGAGCGGGGGTACAATGAGCAGTTCTTC
CDR3 protein: CASSSKERGYNEQFF

V gene: TRBV20-1
clone size: -
J gene: TRBJ1-2
D gene: TRBD1
CDR3 DNA: TGCAGTGCAAAAAATAAAGGACAGGGGGCTGCTGGCTACACCTTC
CDR3 protein: CSAKNKGQGAAGYTF

V gene: TRBV28
clone size: many
J gene: TRBJ2-5
D gene: -
CDR3 DNA: TGTGCCAGCAGTGGGCAGGGTCCACAAGAGACCCAGTACTTC
CDR3 protein: CASSGQGPQETQYF

V gene: TRBV4-3
clone size: many
J gene: TRBJ1-5
D gene: -
CDR3 DNA: TGCGCCAGCAGCCAAGATAGGAGGACGTGGCCCCAGCATTTT
CDR3 protein: CASSQDRRTWPQHF

V gene: TRBV29-1
clone size: -
J gene: TRBJ2-2
D gene: -
CDR3 DNA: TGCAGCGCCTCCACCCAGCCGGGGAACACCGGGGAGCTGTTTTTT
CDR3 protein: CSASTQPGNTGELFF

V gene: TRBV6-1
clone size: few
J gene: TRBJ2-7
D gene: -
CDR3 DNA: TGTGCCAGCAGTGTCGGGCAGGTAAACGAGCAGTACTTC
CDR3 protein: CASSVGQVNEQYF

V gene: TRBV7-2
clone size: -
J gene: TRBJ2-7
D gene: -
CDR3 DNA: TGTGCCAGCAGCTCGGGACACCCCTACGAGCAGTACTTC
CDR3 protein: CASSSGHPYEQYF

V gene: TRBV7-2
clone size: -
J gene: TRBJ2-7
D gene: -
CDR3 DNA: TGTGCCAGCAGCTTAGCGGCAGGGCTCTCCTACGAGCAGTACTTC
CDR3 protein: CASSLAAGLSYEQYF

V gene: TRBV14
clone size: -
J gene: TRBJ2-5
D gene: -
CDR3 DNA: TGTGCCAGCAGCCAATTCGACAACCTCAGAGAGACCCAGTACTTC
CDR3 protein: CASSQFDNLRETQYF

V gene: TRBV3-1
clone size: -
J gene: TRBJ1-3
D gene: -
CDR3 DNA: TGTGCCAGCAGCCAAGATTACTCTGGAAACACCATATATTTT
CDR3 protein: CASSQDYSGNTIYF

V gene: TRBV18
clone size: few
J gene: TRBJ2-7
D gene: -
CDR3 DNA: TGTGCCAGCTCACCGAATAGCGGTACCTACGAGCAGTACTTC
CDR3 protein: CASSPNSGTYEQYF

V gene: TRBV12-3/TRBV12-4
clone size: -
J gene: TRBJ1-2
D gene: TRBD1
CDR3 DNA: TGTGCCAGCAGTTTACGCCGGGGGACAGGGGAGGGAGGCTACACCTTC
CDR3 protein: CASSLRRGTGEGGYTF

V gene: TRBV4-3
clone size: many
J gene: TRBJ2-3
D gene: -
CDR3 DNA: TGCGCCAGCAGCCGGAAAGGGCATACAGATACGCAGTATTTT
CDR3 protein: CASSRKGHTDTQYF

V gene: TRBV7-2
clone size: many
J gene: TRBJ2-3
D gene: -
CDR3 DNA: TGTGCCAGCAGCCCGTATAGCGGCACAGATACGCAGTATTTT
CDR3 protein: CASSPYSGTDTQYF

V gene: TRBV10-3
clone size: -
J gene: TRBJ2-7
D gene: TRBD2
CDR3 DNA: TGTGCCATCAGCGGAAATAGCGGGATGGAGCAGTACTTC
CDR3 protein: CAISGNSGMEQYF

V gene: TRBV29-1
clone size: -
J gene: TRBJ2-2
D gene: -
CDR3 DNA: TGCAGCGTTGAGCTCCGCAGGGTGGGGAACACCGGGGAGCTGTTTTTT
CDR3 protein: CSVELRRVGNTGELFF

V gene: TRBV28
clone size: few
J gene: TRBJ2-7
D gene: TRBD1
CDR3 DNA: TGTGCCAGCAGTTTTCGGCGGTCCGGACAGGGGGCTTACGAGCAGTACTTC
CDR3 protein: CASSFRRSGQGAYEQYF

V gene: TRBV3-1
clone size: -
J gene: TRBJ2-5
D gene: -
CDR3 DNA: TGTGCCAGCAGCCGAGGGGGGCAAGAGACCCAGTACTTC
CDR3 protein: CASSRGGQETQYF

V gene: TRBV12-3/TRBV12-4
clone size: few
J gene: TRBJ2-3
D gene: -
CDR3 DNA: TGTGCCAGCAGACGCCCCAAGACAGGTTCCATCACAGATACGCAGTATTTT
CDR3 protein: CASRRPKTGSITDTQYF

V gene: TRBV30
clone size: few
J gene: TRBJ2-3
D gene: -
CDR3 DNA: TGTGCCTCGTCAATCGGAGCCTTTTGGGTGGGAGGCCCGAGAGATACGCAGTATTTT
CDR3 protein: CASSIGAFWVGGPRDTQYF

V gene: TRBV5-1
clone size: few
J gene: TRBJ2-2
D gene: -
CDR3 DNA: TGCGCCAGCAGCCGAGAATCGAACACCGGGGAGCTGTTTTTT
CDR3 protein: CASSRESNTGELFF

V gene: TRBV6-1
clone size: -
J gene: TRBJ2-5
D gene: -
CDR3 DNA: TGTGCCAGCAGTGACGCCAGGGGGCCTAGCGGGACCCAGTACTTC
CDR3 protein: CASSDARGPSGTQYF

V gene: TRBV20-1
clone size: -
J gene: TRBJ2-7
D gene: TRBD2
CDR3 DNA: TGCAGTGCAACTAGCGGGAGCCGGTACGAGCAGTACTTC
CDR3 protein: CSATSGSRYEQYF

V gene: TRBV20-1
clone size: many
J gene: TRBJ2-1
D gene: TRBD2
CDR3 DNA: TGCAGTGCACGAGGACTAGCATGGTACAATGAGCAGTTCTTC
CDR3 protein: CSARGLAWYNEQFF

V gene: TRBV5-1
clone size: few
J gene: TRBJ2-2
D gene: -
CDR3 DNA: TGCGCCAGCAGCTTGGCTACAGGGAACGCCGGGGAGCTGTTTTTT
CDR3 protein: CASSLATGNAGELFF

V gene: TRBV6-2/TRBV6-3
clone size: -
J gene: TRBJ2-5
D gene: TRBD2
CDR3 DNA: TGTGCCAGCAGGACCTTGATGGGGAGGGTCTCGATCGTGGAGACCCAGTACTTC
CDR3 protein: CASRTLMGRVSIVETQYF

V gene: TRBV4-2
clone size: few
J gene: TRBJ1-1
D gene: TRBD1
CDR3 DNA: TGTGCCAGCAGCCAAAATTTCAGGGGGGCCACTGAAGCTTTCTTT
CDR3 protein: CASSQNFRGATEAFF

V gene: TRBV25-1
clone size: few
J gene: TRBJ2-5
D gene: TRBD2
CDR3 DNA: TGTGCCAGCAGTGAAGGGCTAGCGGGGGGACCCCAAGAGACCCAGTACTTC
CDR3 protein: CASSEGLAGGPQETQYF

V gene: TRBV7-6
clone size: few
J gene: TRBJ1-2
D gene: -
CDR3 DNA: TGTGCCAGCAGCTCTCTTTTCTATGGCTACACCTTC
CDR3 protein: CASSSLFYGYTF

V gene: TRBV12-3/TRBV12-4
clone size: -
J gene: TRBJ1-3
D gene: -
CDR3 DNA: TGTGCCAGCAGTTTAGGGCAGGCTCGGTTTGATGGAAACACCATATATTTT
CDR3 protein: CASSLGQARFDGNTIYF

V gene: TRBV6-2/TRBV6-3
clone size: once
J gene: TRBJ2-1
D gene: -
CDR3 DNA: TGTGCCAGCAGCAAGGAACAGGGAAGGAATGAGCAGTTCTTC
CDR3 protein: CASSKEQGRNEQFF

V gene: TRBV11-1
clone size: -
J gene: TRBJ1-1
D gene: -
CDR3 DNA: TGTGCCAGCAGCTTAGAGGGAACTTATATGAACACTGAAGCTTTCTTT
CDR3 protein: CASSLEGTYMNTEAFF

V gene: TRBV5-1
clone size: -
J gene: TRBJ2-7
D gene: -
CDR3 DNA: TGCGCCAGCAGCCGATCAACCCCGGGCTACGAGCAGTACTTC
CDR3 protein: CASSRSTPGYEQYF

V gene: TRBV24-1
clone size: many
J gene: TRBJ2-1
D gene: -
CDR3 DNA: TGTGCCACCAGTGATTACGTCGGTCGGAGTTATGAGCAGTTCTTC
CDR3 protein: CATSDYVGRSYEQFF

V gene: TRBV4-3
clone size: -
J gene: TRBJ2-2
D gene: -
CDR3 DNA: TGCGCCAGCAGCCAAACCCCAAGGGGGTGGGAGCTGTTTTTT
CDR3 protein: CASSQTPRGWELFF

V gene: TRBV4-1
clone size: -
J gene: TRBJ2-6
D gene: TRBD1
CDR3 DNA: TGCGCCAGCAGCCAAGATCCGGGACAGGGGGCATCAGGGGCCAACGTCCTGACTTTC
CDR3 protein: CASSQDPGQGASGANVLTF

V gene: TRBV15
clone size: -
J gene: TRBJ2-3
D gene: -
CDR3 DNA: TGTGCCACCAGCAGAGCTGACCGAACCACAGATACGCAGTATTTT
CDR3 protein: CATSRADRTTDTQYF

V gene: TRBV27
clone size: few
J gene: TRBJ2-1
D gene: -
CDR3 DNA: TGTGCCAGCAGTTTAAGCGGTCCCTCCTACAATGAGCAGTTCTTC
CDR3 protein: CASSLSGPSYNEQFF

V gene: TRBV7-9
clone size: few
J gene: TRBJ2-7
D gene: -
CDR3 DNA: TGTGCCAGCAGCACAGGGTACCGCGAGCAGTACTTC
CDR3 protein: CASSTGYREQYF

V gene: TRBV5-1
clone size: few
J gene: TRBJ2-7
D gene: TRBD1
CDR3 DNA: TGCGCCAGCAGCTTGTTGAGGGACAGGAAACCTCCTCCCTACGTCGAGCAGTACTTC
CDR3 protein: CASSLLRDRKPPPYVEQYF

V gene: TRBV12-3/TRBV12-4
clone size: few
J gene: TRBJ2-6
D gene: TRBD2
CDR3 DNA: TGTGCCACCGGGCCCGGACTAGGTGGGGCCAACGTCCTGACTTTC
CDR3 protein: CATGPGLGGANVLTF

V gene: TRBV29-1
clone size: -
J gene: TRBJ2-1
D gene: TRBD2
CDR3 DNA: TGCAGCGCTTTGACTAGCGAGATGGTGTATGAGCAGTTCTTC
CDR3 protein: CSALTSEMVYEQFF

V gene: TRBV12-3/TRBV12-4
clone size: many
J gene: TRBJ2-5
D gene: -
CDR3 DNA: TGTGCCAGCAGTTTTGGGGTCCTTGAGACCCAGTACTTC
CDR3 protein: CASSFGVLETQYF